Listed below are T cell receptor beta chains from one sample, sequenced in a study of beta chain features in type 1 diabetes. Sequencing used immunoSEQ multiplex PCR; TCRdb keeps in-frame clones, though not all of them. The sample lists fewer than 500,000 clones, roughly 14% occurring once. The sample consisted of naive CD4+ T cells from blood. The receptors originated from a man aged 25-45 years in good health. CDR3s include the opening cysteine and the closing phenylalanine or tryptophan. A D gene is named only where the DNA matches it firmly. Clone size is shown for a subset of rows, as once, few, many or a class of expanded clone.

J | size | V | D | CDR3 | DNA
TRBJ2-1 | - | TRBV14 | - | CASSPLSPFNEQFF | TGTGCCAGCAGCCCCCTTTCCCCCTTCAATGAGCAGTTCTTC
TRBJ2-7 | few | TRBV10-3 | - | CAIRRDGGGEQYF | TGTGCCATCAGGCGGGACGGAGGCGGCGAGCAGTACTTC
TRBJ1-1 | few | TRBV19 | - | CASSITGAEAFF | TGTGCCAGTAGTATCACCGGGGCCGAAGCTTTCTTT
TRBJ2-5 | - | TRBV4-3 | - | CASSQDSEPETQYF | TGCGCCAGCAGCCAAGATTCTGAGCCGGAGACCCAGTACTTC
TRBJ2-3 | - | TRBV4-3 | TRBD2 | CASSKLKAAGGPFDTQYF | TGCGCCAGCAGCAAACTAAAAGCGGCGGGGGGGCCCTTCGATACGCAGTATTTT
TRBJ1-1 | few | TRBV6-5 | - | CASSYSMRNTEAFF | TGTGCCAGCAGTTACTCGATGCGGAACACTGAAGCTTTCTTT
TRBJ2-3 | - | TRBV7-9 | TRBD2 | CASSHILGLAGGTDTQYF | TGTGCCAGCAGCCACATCCTGGGACTAGCGGGAGGGACAGATACGCAGTATTTT
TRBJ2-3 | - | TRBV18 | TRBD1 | CASIGQGKDTQYF | TGTGCCAGCATAGGACAGGGTAAAGATACGCAGTATTTT
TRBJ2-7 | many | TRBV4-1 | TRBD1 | CASSLTGAYEQYF | TGCGCCAGCAGCCTAACAGGGGCCTACGAGCAGTACTTC
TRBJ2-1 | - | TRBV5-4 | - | CASSPTQPVSYNEQFF | TGTGCCAGCAGTCCTACTCAGCCAGTCTCCTACAATGAGCAGTTCTTC
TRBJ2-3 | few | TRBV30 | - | CAWSVGSGRTDTQYF | TGTGCCTGGAGTGTAGGTAGCGGACGCACAGATACGCAGTATTTT
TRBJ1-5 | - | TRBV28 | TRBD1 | CASSLDRGPSNQPQHF | TGTGCCAGCAGTCTGGACAGGGGGCCGAGCAATCAGCCCCAGCATTTT
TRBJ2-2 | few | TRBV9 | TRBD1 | CASSPRTGDTGELFF | TGTGCCAGCAGCCCCCGGACAGGGGACACCGGGGAGCTGTTTTTT
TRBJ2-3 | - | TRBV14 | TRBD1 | CASSHWTGSGTDTQYF | TGTGCCAGCAGCCACTGGACAGGGTCCGGCACAGATACGCAGTATTTT
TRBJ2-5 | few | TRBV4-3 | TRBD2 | CASSQSGTSGKETQYF | TGCGCCAGCAGCCAATCCGGGACTAGCGGGAAAGAGACCCAGTACTTC
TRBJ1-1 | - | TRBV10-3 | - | CATTPSFTEAFF | TGTGCCACCACACCGAGCTTCACTGAAGCTTTCTTT
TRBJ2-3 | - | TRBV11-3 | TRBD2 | CASSSQREVNTDTQYF | TGTGCCAGCAGCTCGCAGCGGGAGGTTAATACAGATACGCAGTATTTT
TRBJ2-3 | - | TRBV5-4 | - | CASSLKGTDTQYF | TGTGCCAGCAGCTTGAAAGGGACAGATACGCAGTATTTT
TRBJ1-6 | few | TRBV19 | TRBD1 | CATKGIGQGDSPLHF | TGTGCCACCAAGGGTATCGGACAGGGAGATTCACCCCTCCACTTT
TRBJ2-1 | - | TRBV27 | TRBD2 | CASRTSGSINEQFF | TGTGCCAGCAGAACTAGCGGGAGCATTAATGAGCAGTTCTTC
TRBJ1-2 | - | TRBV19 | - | CASSSRQSGNYGYTF | TGTGCCAGTAGTTCCCGACAGTCGGGGAACTATGGCTACACCTTC
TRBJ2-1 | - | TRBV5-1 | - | CASSWDSSSYNEQFF | TGCGCCAGCAGCTGGGACTCGAGCTCCTACAATGAGCAGTTCTTC
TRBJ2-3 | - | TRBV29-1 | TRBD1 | CSVQGARDTQYF | TGCAGCGTACAGGGGGCCAGGGATACGCAGTATTTT
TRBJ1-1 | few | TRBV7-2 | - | CASSLAQGAFF | TGTGCCAGCAGCTTAGCCCAGGGCGCTTTCTTT
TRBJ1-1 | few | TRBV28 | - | CASSRRAWGRYTEAFF | TGTGCCAGCAGCCGGAGGGCCTGGGGGAGGTACACTGAAGCTTTCTTT
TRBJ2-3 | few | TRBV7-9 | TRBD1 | CASSNRGTGGNTQYF | TGTGCCAGCAGCAACCGAGGGACAGGGGGAAATACGCAGTATTTT
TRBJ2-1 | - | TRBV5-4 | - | CASSLTHLPDEQFF | TGTGCCAGCAGCTTAACACATCTGCCTGATGAGCAGTTCTTC
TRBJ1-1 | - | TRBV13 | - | CASSHTTEAFF | TGTGCCAGCAGCCATACCACTGAAGCTTTCTTT